The next 10 T cell receptor beta chains were all read from a single sample in a study of T-cell reconstitution after alpha-beta-depleted transplantation in children. Unique molecular identifiers were incorporated when the TCRbeta library was constructed. TCRdb recomputed calls from the PCR reads with MiXCR, one row per CDR3 protein. The data contain about 610,000 distinct CDR3 sequences, roughly a tenth of them seen just once; the ten biggest clones take up approximately 4.1%. The specimen was PBMCs from the stem cell graft donor, collected from the stem cell graft. These TCRs come from a human donor who donated a stem cell graft to a child with acute myeloid leukemia.

Details on this clonotype: At one end the junction does not follow the germline gene, possibly because of a read error. J is TRBJ2-2 and V is TRBV7-7; possibly TRBD2 for D (6 bases). Germline values: CDR1 SSHAT, CDR2 FNYEAQ (reference sequence). The CDR3 is 15 residues long. CDR3 sequence reads: CASSFGGVNTGELFF. CDR3 bases: TGTGCTAGCAGCTTCGGGGGTGTGAACACCGGGGAGCTGTTTTTT.

The J gene is TRBJ2-7, the V gene TRBV7-9, with TRBD1 matching over 10 bases. The CDR3 has 15 residues. Germline lookup yields CDR1 SEHNR and CDR2 FQNEAQ (reference sequence). After removal of 5 bases from V and 3 bases from J, the junction contained 7 bases not matched to a gene. The CDR3 sequence is CASSRTGGLLYEQYF. For the CDR3, the DNA is TGTGCCAGCAGCCGGACAGGGGGGCTACTCTACGAGCAGTACTTC.

This clonotype was counted ten times or more. The chain recombines TRBV6-5 with TRBJ2-1; 11 bases align to TRBD2. The CDR3 loop spans 16 amino acids. CDR1 is MNHEY and CDR2 is SVGAGI in the germline V gene. V lost 6 bases, J lost 3 bases, and 7 bases stayed unmatched. CDR3 nucleotide sequence: TGTGCCAGCAGAACCCCAGGGACTAGCGGCTACAATGAGCAGTTCTTC. This encodes CASRTPGTSGYNEQFF.

This clonotype has more than one count but fewer than ten. The genes are TRBV5-1 and TRBJ2-3; perhaps TRBD2 as D (6 bases). This CDR3 is built from 14 residues. With 0 bases removed from V and 3 bases from J, the gap between germline ends came to 8 bases. Germline V gene data show CDR1 as SGHRS and CDR2 as YFSETQ. The CDR3 region is CASSLGDLTDTQYF. The CDR3 nucleotides read TGCGCCAGCAGCTTGGGGGACTTGACAGATACGCAGTATTTT.

The V gene is TRBV20-1, the J gene TRBJ1-5; D may be TRBD1 (6 bases). The germline V gene encodes CDR1 DFQATT and CDR2 SNEGSKA (reference sequence). The CDR3 is 17 amino acids. Trimming shortened V by 4 bases and J by 5 bases, and 24 bases separated the two germline ends. The CDR3 nucleotides read TGCAGTGCTACTCCTTGGACAGTCAGGCTATCGGATCAGCCCCAGCATTTT. Amino acid sequence: CSATPWTVRLSDQPQHF.

This clonotype has ten or more counts. V and J are TRBV28 and TRBJ2-1; the match to TRBD1 covers 7 bases. Per the germline V gene, CDR1 is MDHEN and CDR2 is SYDVKM. This CDR3 comprises 14 residues. The ends lost 8 bases at V and 1 base at J; junction bases unmatched: 5. DNA for the CDR3: TGTGCCAGCTTCGACAGGGCATCCTACAATGAGCAGTTCTTC. The encoded protein is CASFDRASYNEQFF.

This clonotype was picked up a small number of times. This chain links TRBV24-1 with TRBJ2-5; 9 nucleotides line up with TRBD2. CDR3 size: 16 residues. V lost 4 bases, J lost 2 bases, and 7 bases stayed unmatched. CDR1 KGHDR and CDR2 SFDVKD come from the germline V gene. CDR3 amino acids: CATSDSRLAEQETQYF. The CDR3 region has the DNA TGTGCCACCAGTGACTCTCGACTAGCGGAGCAAGAGACCCAGTACTTC.

The chain is built from TRBV15 and TRBJ2-5; D is ambiguous. The V and J ends lost 3 bases and 1 base respectively, with 15 bases between them. This CDR3 has 16 residues. Germline V CDR1 and CDR2: LNHNV, YYDKDF (reference sequence). The chain's CDR3 is CATSSGVLRTQETQYF. The CDR3 region has the DNA TGTGCCACCAGCAGTGGGGTGCTCCGTACCCAAGAGACCCAGTACTTC.

This clonotype was seen repeatedly, ten times or more. The gene calls are TRBV10-3 and TRBJ1-2, with TRBD1 matching 10 bases. Germline CDR1 is ENHRY and CDR2 is SYGVKD. The CDR3 consists of 14 residues. The ends lost 7 bases at V and 2 bases at J; junction bases unmatched: 4. Here the CDR3 reads CAITETGGNYGYTF. The CDR3 region has the DNA TGTGCCATCACGGAGACAGGGGGCAACTATGGCTACACCTTC.

The rearrangement links TRBV20-1 to TRBJ2-7; unclear D gene. The CDR3 has 14 amino acids. V shed 1 base and J shed 6 bases, with 16 bases lying between them. The V gene's germline CDR1 is DFQATT and CDR2 SNEGSKA (reference sequence). CDR3 in amino acids: CSARASRLGFEQYF. Here the CDR3 DNA reads TGCAGTGCTAGAGCAAGCCGGTTGGGCTTCGAGCAGTACTTC.